A selection of T cell receptor beta chains follows, all from one sample in a study of shared clonotypes between healthy human individuals. Measured with immunoSEQ multiplex PCR; TCRdb has only the in-frame clones, and not every one. This sample has some 500,000 clones, with roughly 95% found just once. The sample was naive CD4+ T cells sorted from blood. The receptors were sampled from a woman in her twenties or thirties in good health. Both conserved end residues are part of each CDR3. A D gene is named only where the DNA matches it firmly. A row's size may be missing; if present it is once, few, many or a size class.

D gene: TRBD1; J gene: TRBJ1-2; clone size: .; CDR3 length: 14; V gene: TRBV5-5; CDR3 protein: CASSDRTGSQGYTF; CDR3 DNA: TGTGCCAGCAGCGATAGGACAGGGAGTCAAGGCTACACCTTC
D gene: .; J gene: TRBJ2-1; clone size: .; CDR3 length: 15; V gene: TRBV2; CDR3 protein: CASSGGTNSYNEQFF; CDR3 DNA: TGTGCCAGCAGTGGAGGGACAAACTCCTACAATGAGCAGTTCTTC
D gene: .; J gene: TRBJ1-2; clone size: .; CDR3 length: 16; V gene: TRBV18; CDR3 protein: CASSPTGARANYGYTF; CDR3 DNA: TGTGCCAGCTCACCCACGGGAGCTCGTGCTAACTATGGCTACACCTTC
D gene: .; J gene: TRBJ2-7; clone size: .; CDR3 length: 14; V gene: TRBV7-8; CDR3 protein: CASSSGQSSYEQYF; CDR3 DNA: TGTGCCAGCAGCTCCGGACAGTCTTCCTACGAGCAGTACTTC
D gene: .; J gene: TRBJ2-7; clone size: .; CDR3 length: 15; V gene: TRBV2; CDR3 protein: CASSSRTTRLYEQYF; CDR3 DNA: TGTGCCAGCAGCTCCCGGACTACCCGTCTCTACGAGCAGTACTTC
D gene: .; J gene: TRBJ2-3; clone size: .; CDR3 length: 17; V gene: TRBV27; CDR3 protein: CASSLVWAGQSTDTQYF; CDR3 DNA: TGTGCCAGCAGTCTTGTTTGGGCCGGACAGAGCACAGATACGCAGTATTTT
D gene: TRBD2; J gene: TRBJ2-7; clone size: .; CDR3 length: 15; V gene: TRBV5-1; CDR3 protein: CASSSHVSGIDEQYF; CDR3 DNA: TGCGCCAGCAGCTCTCACGTTAGCGGGATCGACGAGCAGTACTTC
D gene: TRBD2; J gene: TRBJ2-7; clone size: .; CDR3 length: 16; V gene: TRBV4-1; CDR3 protein: CASSQAPSGIRSEQYF; CDR3 DNA: TGCGCCAGCAGCCAAGCTCCTAGCGGGATTCGATCCGAGCAGTACTTC
D gene: .; J gene: TRBJ1-3; clone size: .; CDR3 length: 17; V gene: TRBV28; CDR3 protein: CASSYGGWGSRSNTIYF; CDR3 DNA: TGTGCCAGCAGTTATGGGGGGTGGGGTTCTCGGTCAAACACCATATATTTT
D gene: .; J gene: TRBJ2-7; clone size: .; CDR3 length: 14; V gene: TRBV18; CDR3 protein: CASSPPRRSYEQYF; CDR3 DNA: TGTGCCAGCTCACCACCGAGGCGTTCCTACGAGCAGTACTTC
D gene: .; J gene: TRBJ2-1; clone size: .; CDR3 length: 12; V gene: TRBV5-6; CDR3 protein: CASSFLSSGQFF; CDR3 DNA: TGTGCCAGCAGCTTTCTCTCCTCGGGGCAGTTCTTC
D gene: TRBD2; J gene: TRBJ2-1; clone size: .; CDR3 length: 17; V gene: TRBV5-1; CDR3 protein: CASSFRLAGGPGNEQFF; CDR3 DNA: TGCGCCAGCAGCTTCAGACTAGCGGGAGGGCCGGGAAATGAGCAGTTCTTC
D gene: TRBD2; J gene: TRBJ2-1; clone size: once; CDR3 length: 14; V gene: TRBV5-1; CDR3 protein: CASSGGRAVNEQFF; CDR3 DNA: TGCGCCAGCAGTGGCGGGAGGGCCGTTAATGAGCAGTTCTTC
D gene: .; J gene: TRBJ2-3; clone size: .; CDR3 length: 12; V gene: TRBV7-8; CDR3 protein: CASSMGRDTQYF; CDR3 DNA: TGTGCCAGCAGCATGGGACGAGATACGCAGTATTTT
D gene: .; J gene: TRBJ1-6; clone size: .; CDR3 length: 14; V gene: TRBV5-4; CDR3 protein: CASSLQGWNSPLHF; CDR3 DNA: TGTGCCAGCAGCTTACAGGGTTGGAATTCACCCCTCCACTTT
D gene: .; J gene: TRBJ2-7; clone size: .; CDR3 length: 14; V gene: TRBV2; CDR3 protein: CASRSVTGAHEQYF; CDR3 DNA: TGTGCCAGCAGGTCCGTGACGGGAGCCCACGAGCAGTACTTC
D gene: .; J gene: TRBJ2-4; clone size: .; CDR3 length: 17; V gene: TRBV11-2; CDR3 protein: CASSTIREAIAKNIQYF; CDR3 DNA: TGTGCCAGCAGCACAATCAGGGAAGCCATAGCCAAAAACATTCAGTACTTC
D gene: .; J gene: TRBJ2-3; clone size: .; CDR3 length: 15; V gene: TRBV5-1; CDR3 protein: CASSLASPQADTQYF; CDR3 DNA: TGCGCCAGCAGCTTGGCCTCGCCCCAGGCAGATACGCAGTATTTT
D gene: TRBD1; J gene: TRBJ2-1; clone size: .; CDR3 length: 16; V gene: TRBV13; CDR3 protein: CASSFQRDRTYNEQFF; CDR3 DNA: TGTGCCAGCAGCTTCCAGAGGGACAGGACCTACAATGAGCAGTTCTTC
D gene: TRBD2; J gene: TRBJ2-7; clone size: .; CDR3 length: 14; V gene: TRBV19; CDR3 protein: CASSITSGTYEQYF; CDR3 DNA: TGTGCCAGTAGTATCACTAGCGGGACGTACGAGCAGTACTTC
D gene: TRBD1; J gene: TRBJ1-1; clone size: once; CDR3 length: 16; V gene: TRBV10-2; CDR3 protein: CASRQGVTLLNTEAFF; CDR3 DNA: TGCGCCAGCCGACAGGGGGTAACTCTCTTAAACACTGAAGCTTTCTTT
D gene: TRBD2; J gene: TRBJ2-3; clone size: .; CDR3 length: 16; V gene: TRBV27; CDR3 protein: CASSIRLAGDPDTQYF; CDR3 DNA: TGTGCCAGCAGTATCAGACTAGCGGGAGACCCAGATACGCAGTATTTT
D gene: .; J gene: TRBJ1-5; clone size: .; CDR3 length: 15; V gene: TRBV19; CDR3 protein: CASQGDVGFNQPQHF; CDR3 DNA: TGTGCCAGCCAAGGGGATGTTGGGTTCAATCAGCCCCAGCATTTT
D gene: TRBD2; J gene: TRBJ2-7; clone size: .; CDR3 length: 14; V gene: TRBV5-1; CDR3 protein: CASSSGASSYEQYF; CDR3 DNA: TGCGCCAGCAGCAGCGGGGCGAGCTCCTACGAGCAGTACTTC
D gene: TRBD2; J gene: TRBJ2-2; clone size: .; CDR3 length: 16; V gene: TRBV7-3; CDR3 protein: CASSTGTSGNTGELFF; CDR3 DNA: TGTGCCAGCTCGACCGGGACTAGCGGAAACACCGGGGAGCTGTTTTTT
D gene: TRBD1; J gene: TRBJ1-5; clone size: .; CDR3 length: 14; V gene: TRBV5-8; CDR3 protein: CASSGGQGHQPQHF; CDR3 DNA: TGTGCCAGCAGCGGGGGACAGGGCCATCAGCCCCAGCATTTT
D gene: .; J gene: TRBJ1-2; clone size: .; CDR3 length: 13; V gene: TRBV6-5; CDR3 protein: CASSFLNEYGYTF; CDR3 DNA: TGTGCCAGCAGTTTCCTAAATGAGTATGGCTACACCTTC
D gene: TRBD1; J gene: TRBJ1-5; clone size: .; CDR3 length: 19; V gene: TRBV28; CDR3 protein: CASSLGPTDRGYSNQPQHF; CDR3 DNA: TGTGCCAGCAGTTTAGGGCCCACCGACAGGGGTTATAGCAATCAGCCCCAGCATTTT
D gene: .; J gene: TRBJ2-7; clone size: .; CDR3 length: 13; V gene: TRBV30; CDR3 protein: CAWSVSATYEQYF; CDR3 DNA: TGTGCCTGGAGTGTATCGGCCACCTACGAGCAGTACTTC
D gene: .; J gene: TRBJ1-2; clone size: .; CDR3 length: 14; V gene: TRBV28; CDR3 protein: CASSEGFRDFGYTF; CDR3 DNA: TGTGCCAGCAGCGAGGGGTTTAGGGACTTTGGCTACACCTTC
D gene: .; J gene: TRBJ2-7; clone size: once; CDR3 length: 13; V gene: TRBV27; CDR3 protein: CASSPALFYEQYF; CDR3 DNA: TGTGCCAGCAGTCCTGCACTTTTTTACGAGCAGTACTTC
D gene: TRBD1; J gene: TRBJ1-5; clone size: once; CDR3 length: 16; V gene: TRBV5-1; CDR3 protein: CASSLVPGQGYQPQHF; CDR3 DNA: TGCGCCAGCAGCTTGGTTCCGGGACAGGGGTATCAGCCCCAGCATTTT
D gene: TRBD2; J gene: TRBJ2-1; clone size: once; CDR3 length: 17; V gene: TRBV7-6; CDR3 protein: CASSLWGAGGPDNEQFF; CDR3 DNA: TGTGCCAGCAGCTTATGGGGAGCGGGAGGACCGGACAATGAGCAGTTCTTC
D gene: TRBD2; J gene: TRBJ2-1; clone size: .; CDR3 length: 15; V gene: TRBV29-1; CDR3 protein: CSVVYRTSRENEQFF; CDR3 DNA: TGCAGCGTTGTGTATAGGACTAGCAGGGAGAATGAGCAGTTCTTC
D gene: TRBD1; J gene: TRBJ1-3; clone size: .; CDR3 length: 15; V gene: TRBV19; CDR3 protein: CASRLQGASGNTIYF; CDR3 DNA: TGTGCCAGTAGACTCCAGGGGGCGTCTGGAAACACCATATATTTT
D gene: .; J gene: TRBJ1-2; clone size: .; CDR3 length: 14; V gene: TRBV11-2; CDR3 protein: CASSGGAGRYGYTF; CDR3 DNA: TGTGCCAGCAGCGGGGGGGCAGGGCGCTATGGCTACACCTTC
D gene: TRBD1; J gene: TRBJ1-1; clone size: .; CDR3 length: 14; V gene: TRBV5-4; CDR3 protein: CASSRGQGWTEAFF; CDR3 DNA: TGTGCCAGCAGCCGAGGACAGGGCTGGACTGAAGCTTTCTTT
D gene: .; J gene: TRBJ2-2; clone size: .; CDR3 length: 13; V gene: TRBV10-1; CDR3 protein: CASSEFSTGELFF; CDR3 DNA: TGCGCCAGCAGTGAGTTCTCCACCGGGGAGCTGTTTTTT
D gene: TRBD1; J gene: TRBJ2-7; clone size: .; CDR3 length: 15; V gene: TRBV5-1; CDR3 protein: CASSLAGTEAYEQYF; CDR3 DNA: TGCGCCAGCAGCTTGGCAGGGACAGAAGCCTACGAGCAGTACTTC
D gene: .; J gene: TRBJ2-1; clone size: .; CDR3 length: 16; V gene: TRBV5-1; CDR3 protein: CASSLWSGGAVNEQFF; CDR3 DNA: TGCGCCAGCAGCTTGTGGTCTGGGGGGGCGGTCAATGAGCAGTTCTTC
D gene: TRBD1; J gene: TRBJ2-3; clone size: .; CDR3 length: 11; V gene: TRBV30; CDR3 protein: CAWRPGGTQYF; CDR3 DNA: TGTGCCTGGCGGCCAGGGGGTACGCAGTATTTT
D gene: TRBD1; J gene: TRBJ2-1; clone size: .; CDR3 length: 16; V gene: TRBV28; CDR3 protein: CASRDSISPLSNEQFF; CDR3 DNA: TGTGCCAGCCGGGACAGCATTTCTCCGCTTAGCAATGAGCAGTTCTTC
D gene: .; J gene: TRBJ1-3; clone size: once; CDR3 length: 15; V gene: TRBV28; CDR3 protein: CASIAGTVHGNTIYF; CDR3 DNA: TGTGCCAGCATTGCAGGGACCGTACATGGAAACACCATATATTTT
D gene: .; J gene: TRBJ2-6; clone size: .; CDR3 length: 15; V gene: TRBV5-6; CDR3 protein: CASSLGWGGANVLTF; CDR3 DNA: TGTGCCAGCAGCTTGGGTTGGGGAGGGGCCAACGTCCTGACTTTC
D gene: TRBD1; J gene: TRBJ2-7; clone size: .; CDR3 length: 13; V gene: TRBV2; CDR3 protein: CASKHRGAYEQYF; CDR3 DNA: TGTGCCAGCAAACACAGGGGAGCCTACGAGCAGTACTTC
D gene: .; J gene: TRBJ2-3; clone size: .; CDR3 length: 15; V gene: TRBV9; CDR3 protein: CASSVSRISTDTQYF; CDR3 DNA: TGTGCCAGCAGCGTAAGTCGTATTAGCACAGATACGCAGTATTTT
D gene: TRBD1; J gene: TRBJ2-7; clone size: once; CDR3 length: 14; V gene: TRBV19; CDR3 protein: CASSPRQGAYEQYF; CDR3 DNA: TGTGCCAGTAGTCCCCGACAGGGAGCCTACGAGCAGTACTTC
D gene: TRBD1; J gene: TRBJ2-7; clone size: .; CDR3 length: 16; V gene: TRBV7-9; CDR3 protein: CASSGARGQGRYEQYF; CDR3 DNA: TGTGCCAGCAGCGGGGCTCGAGGACAGGGCCGTTACGAGCAGTACTTC
D gene: .; J gene: TRBJ2-3; clone size: .; CDR3 length: 13; V gene: TRBV10-1; CDR3 protein: CATDLASTDTQYF; CDR3 DNA: TGCGCCACCGACCTGGCTAGCACAGATACGCAGTATTTT
D gene: .; J gene: TRBJ2-3; clone size: .; CDR3 length: 13; V gene: TRBV5-1; CDR3 protein: CASSPGGSDTQYF; CDR3 DNA: TGCGCCAGCAGTCCAGGCGGGTCAGATACGCAGTATTTT
D gene: .; J gene: TRBJ2-2; clone size: .; CDR3 length: 14; V gene: TRBV7-2; CDR3 protein: CASSPLRGSGELFF; CDR3 DNA: TGTGCCAGCAGCCCCCTGAGGGGGTCAGGGGAGCTGTTTTTT
D gene: .; J gene: TRBJ1-1; clone size: .; CDR3 length: 14; V gene: TRBV18; CDR3 protein: CASSLGQSNTEAFF; CDR3 DNA: TGTGCCAGCTCCCTCGGACAGTCGAACACTGAAGCTTTCTTT
D gene: .; J gene: TRBJ2-7; clone size: once; CDR3 length: 14; V gene: TRBV18; CDR3 protein: CASSPPGRAGEQYF; CDR3 DNA: TGTGCCAGCTCACCACCGGGCAGGGCTGGCGAGCAGTACTTC
D gene: .; J gene: TRBJ2-1; clone size: .; CDR3 length: 16; V gene: TRBV27; CDR3 protein: CASSLVGERVYNEQFF; CDR3 DNA: TGTGCCAGCAGCCTTGTGGGGGAGCGTGTCTACAATGAGCAGTTCTTC
D gene: .; J gene: TRBJ1-1; clone size: .; CDR3 length: 13; V gene: TRBV7-7; CDR3 protein: CASSRRVNTEAFF; CDR3 DNA: TGTGCCAGCAGCCGACGGGTAAACACTGAAGCTTTCTTT